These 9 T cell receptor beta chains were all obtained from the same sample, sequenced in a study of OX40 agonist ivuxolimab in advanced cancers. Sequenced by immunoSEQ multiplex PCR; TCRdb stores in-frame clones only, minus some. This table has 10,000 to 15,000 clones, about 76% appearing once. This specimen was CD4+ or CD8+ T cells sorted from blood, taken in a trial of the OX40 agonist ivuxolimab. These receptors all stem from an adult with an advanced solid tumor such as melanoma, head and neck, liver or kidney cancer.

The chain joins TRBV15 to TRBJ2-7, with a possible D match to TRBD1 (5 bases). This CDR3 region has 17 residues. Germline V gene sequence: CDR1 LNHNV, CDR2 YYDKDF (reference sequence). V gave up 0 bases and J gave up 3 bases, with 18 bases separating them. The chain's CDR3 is CATSRDSPSQGNYEQYF. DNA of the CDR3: TGTGCCACCAGCAGAGATTCCCCCTCTCAGGGTAACTACGAGCAGTACTTC.

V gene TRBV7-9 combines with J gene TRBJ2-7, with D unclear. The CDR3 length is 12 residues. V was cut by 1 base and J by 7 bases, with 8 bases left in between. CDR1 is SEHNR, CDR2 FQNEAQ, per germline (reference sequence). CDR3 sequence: CASSLDSLEQYF. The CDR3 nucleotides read TGTGCCAGCAGCTTAGACTCCTTAGAGCAGTACTTC.

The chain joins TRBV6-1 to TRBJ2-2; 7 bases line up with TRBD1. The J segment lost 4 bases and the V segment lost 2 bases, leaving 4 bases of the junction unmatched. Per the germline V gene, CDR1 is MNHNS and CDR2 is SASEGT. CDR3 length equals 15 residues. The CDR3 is CASSEWAGGTGELFF. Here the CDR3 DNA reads TGTGCCAGCAGTGAATGGGCAGGGGGCACCGGGGAGCTGTTTTTT.

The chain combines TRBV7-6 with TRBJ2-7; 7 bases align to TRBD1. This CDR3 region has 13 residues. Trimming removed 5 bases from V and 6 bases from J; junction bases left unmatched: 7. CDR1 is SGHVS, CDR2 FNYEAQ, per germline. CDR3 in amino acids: CASSLEQGSEQYF. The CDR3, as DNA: TGTGCCAGCAGCCTAGAACAGGGGTCCGAGCAGTACTTC.

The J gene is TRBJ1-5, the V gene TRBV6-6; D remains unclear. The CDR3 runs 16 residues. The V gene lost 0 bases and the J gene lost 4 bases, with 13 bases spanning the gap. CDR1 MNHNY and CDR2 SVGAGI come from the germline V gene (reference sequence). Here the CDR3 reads CASSYSTGDWNQPQHF. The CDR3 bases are TGTGCCAGCAGTTACTCGACTGGAGACTGGAATCAGCCCCAGCATTTT.

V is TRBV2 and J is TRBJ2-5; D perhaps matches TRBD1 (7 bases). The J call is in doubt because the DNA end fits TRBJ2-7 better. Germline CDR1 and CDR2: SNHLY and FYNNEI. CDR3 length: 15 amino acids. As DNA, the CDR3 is TGTGCCAGCAGTGATGGGCAGGGGGGCTCCTACGAGCAGTACTTC. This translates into CASSDGQGGSYEQYF.

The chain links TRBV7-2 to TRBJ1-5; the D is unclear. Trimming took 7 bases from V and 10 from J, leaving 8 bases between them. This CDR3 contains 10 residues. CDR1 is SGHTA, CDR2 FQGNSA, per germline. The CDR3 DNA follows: TGTGCCAGCAATTTCGTTCCCCAGCATTTT. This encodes CASNFVPQHF.

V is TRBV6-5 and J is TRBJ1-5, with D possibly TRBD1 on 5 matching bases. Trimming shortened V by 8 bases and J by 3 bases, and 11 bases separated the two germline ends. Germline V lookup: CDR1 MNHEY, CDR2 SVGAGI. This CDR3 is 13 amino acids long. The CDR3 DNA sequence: TGTGCCAGCGACCAGGGAAACAATCAGCCCCAGCATTTT. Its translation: CASDQGNNQPQHF.

The CDR3 spells CASSLETNTEAFF. CDR3 nucleotides: TGCGCCAGCAGCTTGGAGACGAACACTGAAGCTTTCTTT. V and J are TRBV5-1 and TRBJ1-1; no clear D gene. The CDR3 spans 13 residues. Germline V gene lookup returns CDR1 SGHRS and CDR2 YFSETQ. With 0 bases removed from V and 1 base from J, the gap between germline ends came to 4 bases.